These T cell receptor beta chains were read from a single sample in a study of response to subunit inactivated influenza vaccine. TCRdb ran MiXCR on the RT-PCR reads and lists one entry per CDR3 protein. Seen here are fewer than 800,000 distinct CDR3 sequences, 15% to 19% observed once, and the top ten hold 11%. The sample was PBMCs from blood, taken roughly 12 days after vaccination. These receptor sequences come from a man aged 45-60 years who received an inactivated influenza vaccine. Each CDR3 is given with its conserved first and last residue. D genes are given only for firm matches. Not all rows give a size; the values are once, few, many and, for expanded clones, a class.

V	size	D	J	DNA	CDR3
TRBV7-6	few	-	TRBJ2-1	TGTGCCAGCAGCTTGCAGACCGCGGCTACCTACAATGAGCAGTTCTTC	CASSLQTAATYNEQFF
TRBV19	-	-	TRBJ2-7	TGTGCCAGTAGTATCAACGGAGCCTACGAGCAGTACTTC	CASSINGAYEQYF
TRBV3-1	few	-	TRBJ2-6	TGTGCCAGCAGCCGAATTCTTTCCGCCCCTGGGGCCAACGTCCTGACTTTC	CASSRILSAPGANVLTF
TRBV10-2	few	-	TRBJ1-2	TGCGCCAGCAGTGACAGTGGGCTCGGAAGCTACACCTTC	CASSDSGLGSYTF
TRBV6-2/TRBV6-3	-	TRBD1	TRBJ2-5	TGTGCCAGCAGCGAGAGGGACAGGGCAGGAGAGACCCAGTACTTC	CASSERDRAGETQYF
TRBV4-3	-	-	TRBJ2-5	TGCGCCAGCAGCCAAGATGGGCAGGGAGAGACCCAGTACTTC	CASSQDGQGETQYF
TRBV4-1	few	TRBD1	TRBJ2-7	TGCGCCAGCAGCTTAAGGACAGGGGACACCTACGAGCAGTACTTC	CASSLRTGDTYEQYF
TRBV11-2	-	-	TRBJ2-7	TGTGCCAGCAGCTCCGTGGAGGGGGCTTTACACGAGCAGTACTTC	CASSSVEGALHEQYF
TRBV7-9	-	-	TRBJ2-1	TGTGCCAGCAGCTTAATGCTTAGCCTAGCTATCTACAATGAGCAGTTCTTC	CASSLMLSLAIYNEQFF
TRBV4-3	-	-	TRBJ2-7	TGCGCCAGCAGCCAAGATGGGGACACCCCTGACGAGCAGTACTTC	CASSQDGDTPDEQYF
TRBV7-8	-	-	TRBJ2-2	TGTGCCAGCAGCCCATTTTACACCGGGGAGCTGTTTTTT	CASSPFYTGELFF
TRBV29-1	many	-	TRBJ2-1	TGCAGCGTTGACGGGGGCTACAATGAGCAGTTCTTC	CSVDGGYNEQFF
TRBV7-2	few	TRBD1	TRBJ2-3	TGTGCCAGCAGCAGCTCCGGACAGGGGAAGTATACGCAGTATTTT	CASSSSGQGKYTQYF
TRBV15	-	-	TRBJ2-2	TGTGCCACCAGCAGACGAAGGGACACCGGGGAGCTGTTTTTT	CATSRRRDTGELFF
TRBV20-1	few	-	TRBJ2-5	TGCAGTGCTATACTACTAGGAACCCAGTACTTC	CSAILLGTQYF
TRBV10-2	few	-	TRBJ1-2	TGCGCCAGCAGTGAAACCGAGTTTACCAACTATGGCTACACCTTC	CASSETEFTNYGYTF
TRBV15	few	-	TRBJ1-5	TGTGCCACCAGCAGAGCAGGGGGCAATCAGCCCCAGCATTTT	CATSRAGGNQPQHF
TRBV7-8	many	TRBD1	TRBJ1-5	TGTGCCAGCAGCCACGACAGGGGAGGTCAGCCCCAGCATTTT	CASSHDRGGQPQHF
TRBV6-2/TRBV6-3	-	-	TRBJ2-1	TGTGCCAGCAGTATATCTAGGTCCTACAATGAGCAGTTCTTC	CASSISRSYNEQFF
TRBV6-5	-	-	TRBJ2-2	TGTGCCAGAAGTTACTCGGCTGGTAGGGGGGGCAGCGGGGAGCTGTTTTTT	CARSYSAGRGGSGELFF
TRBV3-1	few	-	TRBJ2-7	TGTGCCAGCAGCCAAGTTGGAGAGCCTCACGAGCAGTACTTC	CASSQVGEPHEQYF
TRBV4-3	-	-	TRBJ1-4	TGCGCCAGCAGCCGAGACGGGGATTTGGGAGAAAAACTGTTTTTT	CASSRDGDLGEKLFF
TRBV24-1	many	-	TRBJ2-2	TGTGCCACAGGCCGAGAAGGGCCCAACACCGGGGAGCTGTTTTTT	CATGREGPNTGELFF
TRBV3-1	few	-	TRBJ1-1	TGTGCCAGCAGTCCGGGGGCAGGCACTGAAGCTTTCTTT	CASSPGAGTEAFF
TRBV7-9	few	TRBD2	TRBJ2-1	TGTGCCAGCAGCTTTGGGACTAGCAACGATGAGCAGTTCTTC	CASSFGTSNDEQFF
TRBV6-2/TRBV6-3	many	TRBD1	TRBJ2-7	TGTGCCAGCAGTTACGCCCTCGGGGACAGGTCCCGGAAAGACGAGCAGTACTTC	CASSYALGDRSRKDEQYF
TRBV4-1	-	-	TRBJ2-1	TGCGCCAGCAGCCAGGGGGCCGGTGGTCAGGGAAGTTACAATGAGCAGTTCTTC	CASSQGAGGQGSYNEQFF
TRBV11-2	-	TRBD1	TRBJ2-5	TGTGCCAGCAGCTTAGGGGACAGGTCACCCCAGTACTTC	CASSLGDRSPQYF
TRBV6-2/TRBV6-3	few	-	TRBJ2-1	TGTGCCAGCAACCGCTTCCCCGGGAATTACAATGAGCAGTTCTTC	CASNRFPGNYNEQFF
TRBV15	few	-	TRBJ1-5	TGTGCCACCAGCAGAGAGGACGGTCCTTGGCAGCCCCAGCATTTT	CATSREDGPWQPQHF
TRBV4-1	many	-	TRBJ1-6	TGCGCCAGCAGCCAAGATGGTTACTCCTATAATTCACCCCTCCACTTT	CASSQDGYSYNSPLHF
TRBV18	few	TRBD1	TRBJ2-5	TGTGCCAGCTCACCGACAGGGGGGGCAGAGACCCAGTACTTC	CASSPTGGAETQYF
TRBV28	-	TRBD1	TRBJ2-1	TGTGCCAGCAGTGCCCAGGGGGCCAGTAATGAGCAGTTCTTC	CASSAQGASNEQFF
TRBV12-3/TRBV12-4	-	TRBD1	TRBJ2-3	TGTGCCACCGACGCCCCGACAGGGACCACAGATACGCAGTATTTT	CATDAPTGTTDTQYF
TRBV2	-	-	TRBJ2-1	TGTGCCAGCATCAACACGGGGGAAACCTACAATGAGCAGTTCTTC	CASINTGETYNEQFF
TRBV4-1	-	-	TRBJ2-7	TGCGCCAGCAGCCAAGACCCGACGTTGGACTACGAGCAGTACTTC	CASSQDPTLDYEQYF
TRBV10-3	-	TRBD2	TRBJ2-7	TGTGCCATCAGTGACTGGGGACTAGCGGCGCAATACGAGCAGTACTTC	CAISDWGLAAQYEQYF
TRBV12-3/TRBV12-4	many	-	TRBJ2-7	TGTGCCAGCAGTGCAAGGAGACAGAGCTCCTACGAGCAGTACTTC	CASSARRQSSYEQYF
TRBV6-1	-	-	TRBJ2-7	TGTGCCAGCAGTCCCCTTGATGGAGCGGGCTACGAGCAGTACTTC	CASSPLDGAGYEQYF
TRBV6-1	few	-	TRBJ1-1	TGTGCCAGCAGGCCCGACCAGGGTGGAACTGAAGCTTTCTTT	CASRPDQGGTEAFF
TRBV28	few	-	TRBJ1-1	TGTGCCATCTTAGAGAACACTGAAGCTTTCTTT	CAILENTEAFF
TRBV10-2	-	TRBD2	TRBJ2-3	TGCGCCAGCGGGACTAGCGGGGGGAGGGCAGATACGCAGTATTTT	CASGTSGGRADTQYF
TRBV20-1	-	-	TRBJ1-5	TGCAGTCTCATACCGGGACACTTAAGGAATCAGCCCCAGCATTTT	CSLIPGHLRNQPQHF
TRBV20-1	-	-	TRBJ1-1	TGCAGTGCTAGTTTGGGGGAATTGGCTGAAGCTTTCTTT	CSASLGELAEAFF
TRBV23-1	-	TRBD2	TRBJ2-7	TGCGCCAGCAGTCAAAACACCGACGGGACTAGCGGGAGTTACGAGCAGTACTTC	CASSQNTDGTSGSYEQYF
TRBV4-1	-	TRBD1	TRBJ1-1	TGCGCCAGCAGCCAAGATTTGGGGACAGGGGGGACTGAAGCTTTCTTT	CASSQDLGTGGTEAFF
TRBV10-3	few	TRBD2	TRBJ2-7	TGTGCCATCAGTGACGGGAGGGAGTCCTACGAGCAGTACTTC	CAISDGRESYEQYF
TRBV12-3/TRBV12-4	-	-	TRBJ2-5	TGTTCCAGCAGTTTAAAGCAAGAGACCCAGTACTTC	CSSSLKQETQYF
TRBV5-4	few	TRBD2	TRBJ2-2	TGTGCCAGCAGCAACGGACTAGCGGGAGGGCCGGACACCGGGGAGCTGTTTTTT	CASSNGLAGGPDTGELFF
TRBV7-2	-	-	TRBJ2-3	TGTGCCAGCAGCTTAAGTCAGGGGAACACAGATACGCAGTATTTT	CASSLSQGNTDTQYF
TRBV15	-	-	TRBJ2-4	TGTGCCACCAGCAGAGTTTCGACAGGTCGAGTCTCAGGCATTCAGTACTTC	CATSRVSTGRVSGIQYF
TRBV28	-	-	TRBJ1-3	TGTGCCAGCAGTTTACAGGCTCGACTCTCTGGAAACACCATATATTTT	CASSLQARLSGNTIYF
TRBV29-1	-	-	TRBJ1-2	TGCAGCGTTGAACTGCCCGGGAGGTATGGCTACACCTTC	CSVELPGRYGYTF
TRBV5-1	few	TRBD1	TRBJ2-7	TGCGCCAGCAGCTTGCTTGGACAGGGGCGATACGAGCAGTACTTC	CASSLLGQGRYEQYF
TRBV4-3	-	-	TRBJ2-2	TGCGCCAGCAGCCAAGATTGGCAAATCACCGGGGAGCTGTTTTTT	CASSQDWQITGELFF
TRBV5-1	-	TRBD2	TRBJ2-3	TGCGCCAGCAGCTTGGATGCGGGAGGGCCTGGAGATACGCAGTATTTT	CASSLDAGGPGDTQYF
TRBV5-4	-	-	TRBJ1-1	TGTGCCAGCAGCTTGGACGGCAGGGGAGGCACTGAAGCTTTCTTT	CASSLDGRGGTEAFF
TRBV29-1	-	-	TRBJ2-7	TGCAGCGTGACCGGGACAAACTACGAGCAGTACTTC	CSVTGTNYEQYF